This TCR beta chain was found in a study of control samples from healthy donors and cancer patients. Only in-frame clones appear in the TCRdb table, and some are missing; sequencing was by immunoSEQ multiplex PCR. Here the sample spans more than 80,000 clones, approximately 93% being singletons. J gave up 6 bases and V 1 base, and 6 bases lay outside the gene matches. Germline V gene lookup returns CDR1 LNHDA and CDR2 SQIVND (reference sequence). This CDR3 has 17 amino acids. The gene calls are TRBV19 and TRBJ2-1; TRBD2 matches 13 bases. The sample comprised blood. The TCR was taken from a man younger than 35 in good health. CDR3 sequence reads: CASSIGAGLAGLNEQFF. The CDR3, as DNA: TGTGCCAGTAGTATAGGAGCGGGACTAGCGGGGCTCAATGAGCAGTTCTTC.